This TCR beta chain was sequenced in a study of T cells after yellow fever vaccination. The CDR3 is 13 residues long. Germline V gene sequence: CDR1 SEHNR, CDR2 FQNEAQ (reference sequence). V was trimmed by 2 bases and J by 3 bases, leaving 7 bases between them. 5'RACE template switching added a universal primer site and UMIs to TCR cDNA. TCRdb fed the 5' RACE reads into MiXCR, producing one record per CDR3 protein. The table has hundreds of thousands of distinct CDR3 sequences, over 9% seen once. This clonotype was picked up a small number of times. The antigen is unknown. Findings of the study overall: High-abundance clonotypes from the bulk population could contaminate FACS-sorted repertoires. The secondary response was weaker, and its peak arrived faster, on day 5 versus 15.

The sample here was PBMCs, taken on the day of the yellow fever booster vaccination. This clonotype was sampled from a man aged 25 to 40 who received the YFV17D yellow fever vaccine. V is TRBV7-9 and J is TRBJ2-5; D remains unclear. Here the CDR3 DNA reads TGTGCCAGCAGCTTACGGATGGAAGAGACCCAGTACTTC. It codes for CASSLRMEETQYF.